The 18 T cell receptor beta chains below all came from one sample that was sequenced in a study of metastatic and nonmetastatic thyroid tumors (dated by TCRdb to 2020 to 2022). No treatment had been received by any patient before thyroid surgery. Library construction relied on PCR. TCRdb lists the instrument as Illumina HiSeq 4000. Through fastp at Q25 and MiXCR, TCRdb rebuilt clones from the public reads, retaining in-frame beta chains. The sample table holds 20,000 to 30,000 clones, of which roughly 21% were seen once. 10% to 15% of the sample goes to the ten largest clones. Input material: blood. All receptors derive from a male donor with papillary thyroid cancer or a benign thyroid nodule (not recorded which). Some clones in this sample may be carry-over from other donors' samples.

This clone rates as medium-sized. The chain uses TRBV19 and TRBJ2-3; TRBD1 might be the D (5 bases). Germline values: CDR1 LNHDA, CDR2 SQIVND (reference sequence). The CDR3 sequence is 12 residues long. The V end was cut by 6 bases, the J end by 4 bases, with 8 bases between. The CDR3 nucleotides are TGTGCCAGTAGCCAGGGCTCAGATACGCAGTATTTT. Protein product: CASSQGSDTQYF.

This clone was detected ten times or more. The chain recombines TRBV7-9 with TRBJ1-1; unclear D gene. The length of the CDR3 is 14 residues. Deletions cut 5 bases from V and 4 bases from J, with 14 bases between. Per germline, CDR1 SEHNR and CDR2 FQNEAQ (reference sequence). The CDR3 sequence: CASSEIPRTTEAFF. The CDR3 DNA follows: TGTGCCAGCAGCGAGATCCCCCGGACCACTGAAGCTTTCTTT. Drawing the rest from reference TRBV7-9 and TRBJ1-1, the complete variable domain is DTGVSQNPRHKITKRGQNVTFRCDPISEHNRLYWYRQTLGQGPEFLTYFQNEAQLEKSRLLSDRFSAERPKGSFSTLEIQRTEQGDSAMYLCASSEIPRTTEAFFGQGTRLTVV.

This chain connects TRBV4-2 to TRBJ2-7; 7 bases line up with TRBD1. CDR1 and CDR2 from the germline V gene are LGHNA and YNFKEQ. Trimming cost V 1 base and J 8 bases; bases outside gene matches: 5. The CDR3 length is 13 residues. CDR3 amino acids: CASSQVEGAKQYF. The DNA of the CDR3 is TGTGCCAGCAGCCAAGTAGAGGGGGCCAAGCAGTACTTC.

This clone was observed many times. The chain joins TRBV28 to TRBJ1-4; D gene uncertain. CDR1 and CDR2 (germline): MDHEN, SYDVKM. This CDR3 spans 16 amino acids. V dropped 4 bases and J dropped 3 bases, with 15 bases sitting between them. The CDR3 loop is CASSSSPPLSNEKLFF. CDR3 coding DNA: TGTGCCAGCAGTTCTTCCCCACCCCTATCTAATGAAAAACTGTTTTTT. The variable domain in full, completed from reference TRBV28 and TRBJ1-4, reads DVKVTQSSRYLVKRTGEKVFLECVQDMDHENMFWYRQDPGLGLRLIYFSYDVKMKEKGDIPEGYSVSREKKERFSLILESASTNQTSMYLCASSSSPPLSNEKLFFGSGTQLSVL.

The rearrangement joins TRBV6-1 to TRBJ1-1; D unresolved. Germline V gene lookup returns CDR1 MNHNS and CDR2 SASEGT. V gave up 1 base and J gave up 5 bases, with 5 bases separating them. The CDR3 loop spans 12 amino acids. This chain's CDR3 is CASSEGWTEAFF. The CDR3 coding sequence is TGTGCCAGCAGTGAAGGTTGGACTGAAGCTTTCTTT.

This clone was found many times. The V call is TRBV28, the J call TRBJ2-7; TRBD1 matches at 11 bases. V shed 8 bases, J shed 2 bases, and the junction held 11 bases outside the gene matches. The length of the CDR3 is 16 residues. Germline-derived CDR1 and CDR2 are MDHEN and SYDVKM. CDR3 sequence reads: CASAPGTGGTTYEQYF. The CDR3 DNA follows: TGTGCCAGCGCCCCGGGGACAGGGGGTACCACCTACGAGCAGTACTTC.

With respect to this clone: Additional DNA sequences in this sample encode the identical CDR3. The J gene is TRBJ2-5, the V gene TRBV27; D ambiguous. Deletions cut 5 bases from V and 8 bases from J, with 18 bases between. Germline lookup yields CDR1 MNHEY and CDR2 SMNVEV (reference sequence). The CDR3 loop spans 14 amino acids. The CDR3 DNA sequence: TGTGCCAGCAGTCCTAAGATGGGCCCACGAACCCAGTACTTC. It specifies CASSPKMGPRTQYF.

This clone was found a few times. The rearrangement links TRBV27 to TRBJ2-1; D unresolved. In germline, CDR1 is MNHEY, CDR2 SMNVEV (reference sequence). V was pared by 5 bases and J by 7 bases, with 12 bases between. This CDR3 has 13 residues. CDR3 sequence (DNA): TGTGCCAGCAGTCAGTATAGTTGGAATGAGCAGTTCTTC. Protein: CASSQYSWNEQFF.

This clone was seen ten or more times. CDR3 in DNA: TGTGCCAGCAGCTGGACAGGGAATCAAGAGACCCAGTACTTC. Translating gives CASSWTGNQETQYF. The V and J genes are TRBV5-4 and TRBJ2-5; 8 nucleotides line up with TRBD1. The CDR3 loop spans 14 amino acids. Trimming at V came to 3 bases and at J to 2 bases, leaving 3 bases not matched to a gene. Germline V lookup: CDR1 SGHNT, CDR2 YYREEE (reference sequence).

This clone has a handful of counts. Mismatch with germline at one junction end may stem from a read error. The rearrangement joins TRBV5-1 to TRBJ2-3, with a tentative D call TRBD2 (6 bases). The V gene's germline CDR1 is SGHRS and CDR2 YFSETQ. There are 15 residues in the CDR3. CDR3: CASTFVTAGTDTQYF. The CDR3 region has the DNA TGCGCCAGCACGTTCGTGACAGCGGGCACAGATACACAGTATTTT.

In the case of this clone: A read error may account for a junction end that differs from germline. This chain connects TRBV4-3 to TRBJ2-5, with 7 bases identical to TRBD2. From germline, CDR1 is LGHNA and CDR2 YSLEER. This CDR3 has 17 residues. In DNA form, the CDR3 reads TGCGCCAGCAGCCAAGACGGTCGGGGACTATCGGGAGAGACCCGGTACTTC. Protein: CASSQDGRGLSGETRYF.

This sequence joins TRBV18 and TRBJ1-2; D is ambiguous. The CDR3 runs to 15 residues. Trimming took off 6 bases at V and 6 bases at J, with 20 bases between the two ends. CDR1 and CDR2 from the germline V gene are KGHSH and LQKENI. Here the CDR3 reads CASSPTPENGNGYTF. CDR3 bases: TGTGCCAGCTCGCCGACACCTGAGAATGGTAATGGCTACACCTTC.

This chain links TRBV11-2 with TRBJ2-1; no clear D. Germline V CDR1 and CDR2: SGHAT, FQNNGV. The CDR3 has 15 amino acids. V was clipped by 5 bases and J by 7 bases, with 18 bases between them. CDR3 in amino acids: CASSPHALTVNEQFF. The CDR3 DNA reads as TGTGCCAGCAGCCCCCATGCCTTGACTGTAAATGAGCAGTTCTTC.

Notes on this clone: The junction and the germline gene differ at one end; a read error may be behind it. The chain employs TRBV6-5 and TRBJ2-7; D is ambiguous. The CDR3 consists of 16 residues. In germline, CDR1 is MNHEY, CDR2 SVGAGI. The CDR3 region is CASSYPQSLNSCEHYF. In DNA, the CDR3 is TGTGCCAGCAGTTACCCACAGAGCCTAAACTCCTGCGAGCATTACTTC.

There are many counts of this clone. This chain links TRBV5-1 with TRBJ1-4, with D possibly matching TRBD1 (6 bases). CDR1 is SGHRS, CDR2 YFSETQ, per germline. The V end lost 2 bases, the J end lost 8 bases, and 16 bases lay between the germline ends. The CDR3 sequence is 15 residues long. CDR3 nucleotides: TGCGCCAGCAGCTTCTTAGGGGGAAGTGGCGAAAAACTGTTTTTT. Translated: CASSFLGGSGEKLFF.

This clone was found many times. The chain carries TRBV7-9 and TRBJ1-1, with a possible D match to TRBD1 (5 bases). Trimming removed 11 bases at V and 5 bases at J, with 12 bases between. The germline V gene has CDR1 SEHNR and CDR2 FQNEAQ (reference sequence). The CDR3 runs to 11 residues. As DNA, the CDR3 is TGTGCCGAGTCCAGGGAGACTGAAGCTTTCTTT. It is translated as CAESRETEAFF.

This clone was detected many times. J is TRBJ1-5 and V is TRBV28; 7 bases line up with TRBD1. Germline V gene data show CDR1 as MDHEN and CDR2 as SYDVKM. The V gene end was trimmed by 6 bases and the J gene end by 5 bases; junction bases not matched to a gene: 7. This CDR3 comprises 14 residues. CDR3 coding DNA: TGTGCCAGCAGGTCTACAGGGGATCATCAGCCCCAGCATTTT. It is translated as CASRSTGDHQPQHF.

This clone is termed medium-sized. The chain carries TRBV6-1 and TRBJ2-7; possibly TRBD1 for D (5 bases). CDR3 length equals 12 residues. With 6 bases removed from V and 3 bases from J, the gap between germline ends came to 9 bases. The germline V gene has CDR1 MNHNS and CDR2 SASEGT. The CDR3 protein is CASRADSYEQYF. The CDR3 nucleotides are TGTGCCAGCAGGGCAGACAGCTACGAGCAGTACTTC.